A single T cell receptor beta chain is shown here with its context. This sample was taken from a study of response to subunit inactivated influenza vaccine. Via MiXCR, TCRdb re-called the RT-PCR reads, giving one row per CDR3 protein. The sample yields hundreds of thousands of distinct CDR3 sequences, about a fifth seen once. The CDR3 is 13 amino acids. Per the germline V gene, CDR1 is LNHNV and CDR2 is YYDKDF (reference sequence). The V gene lost 2 bases and the J gene lost 5 bases, with 10 bases spanning the gap. This sequence joins TRBV15 and TRBJ2-7; tentative D call: TRBD1 (6 bases). Sequencing was performed on PBMCs from blood, taken 4 to 6 days after vaccination. The origin of this receptor is a man between 50 and 59 years old who received an inactivated influenza vaccine. The CDR3 coding sequence is TGTGCCACCAGCAGACAGGGGTTTAACGAGCAGTACTTC. Encoded protein: CATSRQGFNEQYF.